This T cell receptor beta chain comes out of a study of CD8 T cells in Susac syndrome. With random hexamers, reverse transcription was performed on roughly 0.5 to 1 ug of RNA. The immunoSEQ assay covered 54 Vbeta and 13 Jbeta segments for CDR3. TCRdb fed the immunoSEQ multiplex PCR reads into MiXCR, producing one record per CDR3 protein. The sample has under 200,000 distinct CDR3 sequences; 90% to 96% are singletons. Negative magnetic isolation gave CD8+ and CD4+ cells; FACS enriched CD8+ TEMRA. The sequencing sample was made of CD4+ T cells from PBMCs. This sequence was found in a human donor with Susac syndrome.

DNA for the CDR3: TGTGCCAGCAGGAAGGGGCAGGGACAGACCTACAATGAGCAGTTCTTC. Translated, it gives CASRKGQGQTYNEQFF. This chain links TRBV6-1 with TRBJ2-1; 7 bases fit TRBD1. Germline values: CDR1 MNHNS, CDR2 SASEGT. After removal of 6 bases from V and 2 bases from J, the junction contained 10 bases not matched to a gene. This CDR3 region has 16 residues.